This T cell receptor beta chain was sequenced in a study of PD-1 blockade in classical Hodgkin lymphoma. Study-level background: Patients were dosed intravenously with nivolumab at 3 mg/kg every 2 weeks. Study findings and constraints: Individuals who commenced nivolumab within less than 1 year of ASCT were excluded.

All trial patients relapsed after autologous stem cell transplantation. Using immunoSEQ multiplex PCR, the repertoire was profiled, and TCRdb retains in-frame clones only, with some absent. Of approximately 90,000 clones detected, 80% to 95% appear once; the ten largest clones hold roughly 3%. This clone occurred once. The antigen is unknown. This specimen consisted of peripheral blood mononuclear cells (PBMCs), obtained before the second cycle of nivolumab. The TCR comes from a human donor with classical Hodgkin lymphoma.

The CDR3 DNA is TGTGCCAGCAGTACCCGACAGGGTAATAGCAATCAGCCCCAGCATTTT. This translates into CASSTRQGNSNQPQHF. The V call is TRBV28, the J call TRBJ1-5, with 7 bases identical to TRBD1. Germline V gene lookup returns CDR1 MDHEN and CDR2 SYDVKM. V lost 5 bases to trimming and J lost 0 bases; unmatched junction nucleotides: 7. The CDR3 covers 16 residues.